These 21 T cell receptor beta chains share one sample of origin, sequenced in a study of blood T cell repertoires in COVID-19. Generated by immunoSEQ multiplex PCR, the TCRdb table keeps only in-frame clones and is missing some. The table includes roughly 38,000 clones, about 78% detected once. The sequencing input was peripheral blood. The source of these receptors is a man between 65 and 85 years old with active or convalescent COVID-19.

The chain recombines TRBV11-2 with TRBJ1-2; D not certain. The CDR3 is 13 amino acids. Germline V CDR1 and CDR2: SGHAT, FQNNGV. V was trimmed by 2 bases and J by 8 bases, leaving 12 bases between them. The CDR3 loop reads CASSLSVLRGYTF. CDR3 nucleotide sequence: TGTGCCAGCAGCTTATCGGTCCTCCGGGGCTACACCTTC.

Judged by abundance, this clone is medium-sized. This chain joins TRBV6-5 and TRBJ1-2; D is unclear. Germline CDR1 and CDR2: MNHEY and SVGAGI. CDR3 length: 14 residues. Trimming took 2 bases from V and 1 from J, leaving 8 bases between them. This chain's CDR3 is CASSYLANNYGYTF. The CDR3 region has the DNA TGTGCCAGCAGTTACCTGGCAAATAACTATGGCTACACCTTC.

This clone occurred once. This chain connects TRBV10-3 to TRBJ1-2; TRBD1 matches at 7 bases. This CDR3 spans 15 amino acids. V shed 6 bases and J 5 bases; nucleotides not matched to a gene: 12. Germline V gene data show CDR1 as ENHRY and CDR2 as SYGVKD. The CDR3 DNA is TGTGCCATCAGCCAGGGGGTTCAGAGCCAGTATGGCTACACCTTC. Translating gives CAISQGVQSQYGYTF.

The chain uses TRBV6-1 and TRBJ1-1; D is uncertain. V was trimmed by 2 bases and J by 7 bases, leaving 8 bases between them. Per germline, CDR1 MNHNS and CDR2 SASEGT. The CDR3 covers 12 residues. The CDR3 sequence: CASSESRIEAFF. The CDR3 nucleotides read TGTGCCAGCAGTGAATCCCGTATTGAAGCTTTCTTT.

The CDR3 protein is CASSEQGASTEAFF. The CDR3 DNA is TGCGCCAGCAGTGAGCAGGGGGCGAGTACTGAAGCTTTCTTT. The chain couples TRBV10-2 to TRBJ1-1; 8 bases are a match to TRBD1. Germline V gene sequence: CDR1 WSHSY, CDR2 SAAADI. The CDR3 consists of 14 residues. The ends lost 2 bases at V and 5 bases at J; junction bases unmatched: 4.

The chain carries TRBV6-6 and TRBJ2-3, with TRBD2 matching over 7 bases. The trim removed 2 bases at V and 2 bases at J, leaving 4 bases unmatched. The CDR3 sequence is 15 residues long. From germline, CDR1 is MNHNY and CDR2 SVGAGI (reference sequence). The CDR3 sequence: CASSYRRGITDTQYF. In nucleotides, the CDR3 is TGTGCCAGCAGTTACAGGCGGGGGATCACAGATACGCAGTATTTT.

This clone was observed once. This chain links TRBV7-9 with TRBJ2-3; maybe TRBD1 (6 bases). Trimming pared 3 bases from V and 6 bases from J, leaving 16 bases between. This CDR3 has 15 residues. CDR1 SEHNR and CDR2 FQNEAQ come from the germline V gene (reference sequence). The DNA of the CDR3 is TGTGCCAGCAGCTTCAGGGGTCAAATTGGCGATACGCAGTATTTT. It translates to CASSFRGQIGDTQYF.

This chain joins TRBV6-5 and TRBJ1-2; D may be TRBD1 (6 bases). The germline CDR1 and CDR2 sequences are MNHEY and SVGAGI. The CDR3 spans 13 residues. Trimming stripped 6 bases from V and 4 bases from J, with 12 bases between. Here the CDR3 reads CASRRQETYGYTF. DNA of the CDR3: TGTGCCAGCAGAAGACAGGAGACCTATGGCTACACCTTC.

The chain employs TRBV5-6 and TRBJ2-3, with 10 bases aligning to TRBD2. Germline V gene lookup returns CDR1 SGHDT and CDR2 YYEEEE. The junction had 6 bases not matched to a gene; V was cut back by 6 bases and J by 2 bases. The CDR3 covers 15 residues. CDR3 protein: CASMDSGGNTDTQYF. CDR3 DNA: TGTGCCAGCATGGATAGCGGGGGGAACACAGATACGCAGTATTTT. Using reference TRBV5-6 and TRBJ2-3 for the parts outside the CDR3, the full variable domain is DAGVTQSPTHLIKTRGQQVTLRCSPKSGHDTVSWYQQALGQGPQFIFQYYEEEERQRGNFPDRFSGHQFPNYSSELNVNALLLGDSALYLCASMDSGGNTDTQYFGPGTRLTVL.

This rearrangement joins TRBV5-1 to TRBJ1-1, with D uncertain. The CDR3 is 13 residues long. Germline lookup yields CDR1 SGHRS and CDR2 YFSETQ. V lost 4 bases and J 8 bases, leaving 15 bases between the germline ends. CDR3 in DNA: TGCGCCAGCAGCATAAATGCCAGGTTGGAAGCTTTCTTT. Protein sequence: CASSINARLEAFF. Drawing the rest from reference TRBV5-1 and TRBJ1-1, the complete variable domain is KAGVTQTPRYLIKTRGQQVTLSCSPISGHRSVSWYQQTPGQGLQFLFEYFSETQRNKGNFPGRFSGRQFSNSRSEMNVSTLELGDSALYLCASSINARLEAFFGQGTRLTVV.

The V gene is TRBV5-1, the J gene TRBJ2-3, with D hard to call. This CDR3 region has 13 residues. The germline V and J ends were trimmed by 1 base and 4 bases, with 7 bases remaining between them. Germline CDR1 SGHRS, CDR2 YFSETQ. The CDR3 region has the DNA TGCGCCAGCAGCTTGCTTGCGGCAGATACGCAGTATTTT. Its protein is CASSLLAADTQYF.

V and J are TRBV11-2 and TRBJ1-1; no reliable D call. The CDR3 loop spans 13 amino acids. The germline V and J ends were trimmed by 3 bases and 2 bases, with 7 bases remaining between them. In germline, CDR1 is SGHAT, CDR2 FQNNGV. The CDR3: CASSFGTNTEAFF. CDR3 nucleotides: TGTGCCAGCAGCTTTGGCACCAACACTGAAGCTTTCTTT.

The chain has TRBV4-1 and TRBJ1-3; D not certain. This CDR3 spans 14 amino acids. The V gene lost 4 bases and the J gene lost 3 bases, with 10 bases spanning the gap. Per the germline V gene, CDR1 is MGHRA and CDR2 is YSYEKL. As DNA, the CDR3 is TGCGCCAGCAGCCCGCAGAGGTATGGAAACACCATATATTTT. Translating gives CASSPQRYGNTIYF.

The gene calls are TRBV5-6 and TRBJ1-1, with D maybe TRBD1 (6 bases). V lost 3 bases and J lost 1, with 10 bases in between. The germline V gene has CDR1 SGHDT and CDR2 YYEEEE. The CDR3 has 14 residues. For the CDR3, the DNA is TGTGCCAGCAGCTCTCTACAGGGGAACACTGAAGCTTTCTTT. This sequence encodes CASSSLQGNTEAFF.

The sample holds a few counts of this clone. V gene TRBV6-4 combines with J gene TRBJ2-2; D might be TRBD1 (7 bases). V lost 4 bases, J lost 5 bases, and 20 bases lay in between. The CDR3 covers 17 residues. In germline, CDR1 is MRHNA, CDR2 SNTAGT. CDR3 in DNA: TGTGCCAGCAGTGTTGGTAAATCAGGGGGGCGAACCGGGGAGCTGTTTTTT. As protein: CASSVGKSGGRTGELFF.

The chain has TRBV15 and TRBJ1-5; D gene uncertain. The V and J ends lost 0 bases and 6 bases respectively, with 12 bases between them. Germline V gives CDR1 LNHNV, CDR2 YYDKDF (reference sequence). The CDR3 has 15 amino acids. Written as DNA, the CDR3 is TGTGCCACCAGCAGAGATGGAGTTTTGGGTCAGCCCCAGCATTTT. The encoded protein is CATSRDGVLGQPQHF.

CDR3 bases: TGTGCCAGCACAAAACCTTCAGGGAACACTGAAGCTTTCTTT. Amino acid sequence: CASTKPSGNTEAFF. V and J are TRBV19 and TRBJ1-1; D gene unclear. The ends were cut back, 9 bases at V and 1 base at J, with 15 bases in the middle. CDR3 length equals 14 residues. Looked up from germline, CDR1 is LNHDA and CDR2 is SQIVND (reference sequence).

The V gene is TRBV6-6, the J gene TRBJ1-5, with a weak D call TRBD1 (6 bases). The V end lost 6 bases, the J end lost 7 bases, and 13 bases lay between the germline ends. The CDR3 extends over 13 amino acids. In germline, CDR1 is MNHNY, CDR2 SVGAGI (reference sequence). In nucleotides, the CDR3 is TGTGCCAGCAGGAACAGGGTTGGACAGCCCCAGCATTTT. Encoded protein: CASRNRVGQPQHF.

The V and J genes are TRBV28 and TRBJ1-6, with D possibly matching TRBD1 (6 bases). Trimming removed 5 bases at V and 5 bases at J, with 10 bases between. CDR1 is MDHEN and CDR2 is SYDVKM in the germline V gene. This CDR3 region has 14 residues. The CDR3 DNA sequence: TGTGCCAGCAGTCGGACAGCAGATAATTCACCCCTCCACTTT. Its translation: CASSRTADNSPLHF.

The chain carries TRBV7-9 and TRBJ1-2; D ambiguous. This CDR3 has 12 residues. Trimming shortened V by 1 base and J by 8 bases, and 8 bases separated the two germline ends. CDR1 SEHNR and CDR2 FQNEAQ come from the germline V gene (reference sequence). Here the CDR3 reads CASSLESLGYTF. CDR3 sequence (DNA): TGTGCCAGCAGCTTAGAGTCACTCGGCTACACCTTC.

This chain uses TRBV4-1 with TRBJ1-6; TRBD1 is a possible D gene (6 bases). Germline V CDR1 and CDR2: MGHRA, YSYEKL. The CDR3 is made up of 15 amino acids. The V gene lost 4 bases and the J gene lost 8 bases, with 15 bases spanning the gap. CDR3 region: CASSPQGFNDSPLHF. The DNA of the CDR3 is TGCGCCAGCAGCCCGCAGGGGTTTAATGATTCACCCCTCCACTTT.